The rows below give T cell receptor beta chains drawn from one sample of a study of blood T cell repertoires in COVID-19. Data came from immunoSEQ multiplex PCR; TCRdb stores just in-frame clones and leaves some out. The sample includes approximately 190,000 clones, 65% to 85% of them seen just once. Sequencing input: PBMCs or T cells enriched from blood (not recorded which). These receptors all stem from a woman in her thirties who had been exposed to COVID-19. CDR3s include the opening cysteine and the closing phenylalanine or tryptophan. The D gene is left open where the match is weak. Some rows have no size entry. The others give once, few or many, or a class for an expanded clone.

V,size,D,length,J,DNA,CDR3
TRBV7-6,NA,NA,13,TRBJ2-1,TGTGCCAGCAGCTTGGCGGGGGCTGGTGAGCAGTTCTTC,CASSLAGAGEQFF
TRBV25-1,NA,NA,13,TRBJ2-1,TGTGCCAGCAGTCCCGGGACTCTCAATGAGCAGTTCTTC,CASSPGTLNEQFF
TRBV6-2/TRBV6-3,NA,NA,11,TRBJ2-7,TGTGCCAGCAGCCTCGGGGTCGAGCAGTACTTC,CASSLGVEQYF
TRBV27,NA,NA,13,TRBJ1-4,TGTGCCAGCAGTTTATACGGCGGGGAAAAACTGTTTTTT,CASSLYGGEKLFF
TRBV7-6,NA,NA,16,TRBJ2-3,TGTGCCAGCAGCTTAGCCCAGGGGCGAAGGACAGATACGCAGTATTTT,CASSLAQGRRTDTQYF
TRBV7-8,NA,TRBD2,16,TRBJ2-3,TGTGCCAGCAGCTTAGGACTAGCGGGGGGACCAGATACGCAGTATTTT,CASSLGLAGGPDTQYF
TRBV29-1,NA,TRBD1,13,TRBJ1-5,TGCAGCGTGGCAGGGGGCCCAAATCAGCCCCAGCATTTT,CSVAGGPNQPQHF
TRBV4-1,NA,NA,16,TRBJ2-7,TGCGCCAGCAGCCAAGATCCAACAGCCGGCACCTACGAGCAGTACTTC,CASSQDPTAGTYEQYF
TRBV11-2,NA,NA,12,TRBJ1-2,TGTGCCAGCAGCCCAGGCCGCGATGGCTACACCTTC,CASSPGRDGYTF
TRBV10-3,NA,TRBD2,15,TRBJ2-2,TGTGCCATCAGTGACACCGGACTAGCGGCCGGGGAGCTGTTTTTT,CAISDTGLAAGELFF
TRBV5-1,NA,NA,13,TRBJ1-2,TGCGCCAGCCAACTACAGGAGGGCTATGGCTACACCTTC,CASQLQEGYGYTF
TRBV4-3,few,NA,15,TRBJ1-5,TGCGCCAGCAGCCAAGATGGCACAGGTAGTCAGCCCCAGCATTTT,CASSQDGTGSQPQHF
TRBV4-3,NA,NA,16,TRBJ1-4,TGCGCCAGCAGCCAAGAATTATCACAGGGAGCCCGAAAACTGTTTTTT,CASSQELSQGARKLFF
TRBV19,NA,NA,14,TRBJ1-5,TGTGCCAGTAGCCCAGAGTTGGGCAGCCAGCCCCAGCATTTT,CASSPELGSQPQHF
TRBV3-1/TRBV3-2,NA,NA,16,TRBJ1-4,TGTGCCAGCAGCCAAGATTTACGGAGTAGTAGTGAAAAACTGTTTTTT,CASSQDLRSSSEKLFF
TRBV15,NA,NA,16,TRBJ1-2,TGTGCCACCAGCAGAGTTGGGGGGGGCTCGTCGTATGGCTACACCTTC,CATSRVGGGSSYGYTF
TRBV15,NA,NA,15,TRBJ1-3,TGTGCCACCAGCGAGACTCGCACCCCTGGAAACACCATATATTTT,CATSETRTPGNTIYF
TRBV18,NA,TRBD2,19,TRBJ2-6,TGTGCCAGCTCACCACAAGCGGGGCGGGCTTTCTCTGGGGCCAACGTCCTGACTTTC,CASSPQAGRAFSGANVLTF
TRBV18,NA,TRBD1,16,TRBJ1-5,TGTGCCAGCTCACCGACTACAGGGGGCGGCAATCAGCCCCAGCATTTT,CASSPTTGGGNQPQHF
TRBV9,NA,NA,14,TRBJ2-2,TGTGCCAGCAGCCCCCGAGTGGTCACCGGGGAGCTGTTTTTT,CASSPRVVTGELFF
TRBV5-1,NA,NA,13,TRBJ2-7,TGCGCCAGCAGCTTATCGCGGTTGGACGAGCAGTACTTC,CASSLSRLDEQYF
TRBV7-7,NA,TRBD1,14,TRBJ2-1,TGTGCTAGCAGCCCCGGACAGGGTAACAATGAGCAGTTCTTC,CASSPGQGNNEQFF
TRBV9,NA,NA,15,TRBJ2-5,TGTGCCAGCAGCTCGGGGTTGGTGGCTCGGGAGACCCAGTACTTC,CASSSGLVARETQYF
TRBV10-2,few,TRBD2,14,TRBJ2-2,TGCGCCAGCAGACTAGCGCCGAACACCGGGGAGCTGTTTTTT,CASRLAPNTGELFF
TRBV19,NA,NA,13,TRBJ2-7,TGTGCCAGTAGTATCACAGGATCCTACGAGCAGTACTTC,CASSITGSYEQYF
TRBV6-4,few,NA,17,TRBJ2-3,TGTGCCAGCAGTGACACGCAACTAGAAAGTAGCACAGATACGCAGTATTTT,CASSDTQLESSTDTQYF
TRBV5-6,NA,NA,15,TRBJ2-3,TGTGCCAGCAGCCCCCCCTGGCCGAGCACAGATACGCAGTATTTT,CASSPPWPSTDTQYF
TRBV5-1,NA,TRBD1,15,TRBJ1-5,TGCGCCAGCAGTGGAGGGACAGGGGGCTATCAGCCCCAGCATTTT,CASSGGTGGYQPQHF
TRBV2,few,NA,16,TRBJ1-4,TGTGCCAGCACCTTTCGGGAATTGGGATCTAATGAAAAACTGTTTTTT,CASTFRELGSNEKLFF
TRBV9,NA,NA,16,TRBJ1-2,TGTGCCAGCAGCCCGTCGGGGACACCCTCTAACTATGGCTACACCTTC,CASSPSGTPSNYGYTF
TRBV5-1,few,TRBD1,17,TRBJ1-4,TGCGCCAGCAGCTTCGGACAGGGCTCTCGGTTAAGGGAAAAACTGTTTTTT,CASSFGQGSRLREKLFF
TRBV3-1/TRBV3-2,NA,TRBD2,14,TRBJ2-7,TGTGCCAGCAGCCTCGGACTAGCGCGGGACGAGCAGTACTTC,CASSLGLARDEQYF
TRBV6-4,NA,TRBD1,16,TRBJ2-2,TGTGCCAGCAGTGCGGACAGGGCGCTCGCCACCGGGGAGCTGTTTTTT,CASSADRALATGELFF
TRBV6-5,few,NA,13,TRBJ1-1,TGTGCCCACGGGTCAGGGTCCGACACTGAAGCTTTCTTT,CAHGSGSDTEAFF
TRBV15,NA,NA,14,TRBJ2-1,TGTGCCACCAGCAGAGACCGCGGCTCCAATGAGCAGTTCTTC,CATSRDRGSNEQFF
TRBV4-3,NA,NA,15,TRBJ1-1,TGCGCCAGCAGCCAAGAGGACGACCGGAGGGCTGAAGCTTTCTTT,CASSQEDDRRAEAFF
TRBV10-2,NA,TRBD1,13,TRBJ1-5,TGCGCCAGCGGGGACAGGGTTAATCAGCCCCAGCATTTT,CASGDRVNQPQHF
TRBV19,few,TRBD2,15,TRBJ2-3,TGTGCCAGTAGTATAGACGCGGGGGTGACAGATACGCAGTATTTT,CASSIDAGVTDTQYF
TRBV7-8,NA,NA,17,TRBJ1-5,TGTGCCAGCAGTTTCCAAGGAAGACAGGCGGACAATCAGCCCCAGCATTTT,CASSFQGRQADNQPQHF
TRBV19,NA,NA,16,TRBJ1-6,TGTGCCAGTAGTATAGATCCCACTCACCAGGAATCACCCCTCCACTTT,CASSIDPTHQESPLHF
TRBV10-3,NA,TRBD1,12,TRBJ2-1,TGTGCCACGGCGCGGGACAGGGGTGAGCAGTTCTTC,CATARDRGEQFF
TRBV6-5,NA,TRBD1,13,TRBJ2-7,TGTGCCAGCACCCAGGACAGGTTCTACGAGCAGTACTTC,CASTQDRFYEQYF
TRBV4-3,NA,TRBD1,18,TRBJ1-2,TGCGCCAGCAGCCAAGATTCAGGGGGGAATTGGATAAACTATGGCTACACCTTC,CASSQDSGGNWINYGYTF
TRBV7-2,NA,NA,15,TRBJ1-1,TGTGCCAGCAGCTATAGGGGGTCGGGGCGAACTGAAGCTTTCTTT,CASSYRGSGRTEAFF
TRBV7-9,NA,NA,14,TRBJ1-2,TGTGCCAGCAGCCTGCGTATAGAGGACTATGGCTACACCTTC,CASSLRIEDYGYTF
TRBV6-5,NA,NA,13,TRBJ1-2,TGTGCCAGCAGGGCAGCGGGCCTCTATGGCTACACCTTC,CASRAAGLYGYTF
TRBV4-3,few,NA,16,TRBJ1-1,TGCGCCAGCAGCCGCCTACAGGGCTACCAAAACACTGAAGCTTTCTTT,CASSRLQGYQNTEAFF
TRBV14,NA,TRBD1,16,TRBJ2-3,TGTGCCAGCAGCCAAGGGACAGGGTCTGGAACAGATACGCAGTATTTT,CASSQGTGSGTDTQYF
TRBV11-2,NA,NA,13,TRBJ2-5,TGTGCCAGCAGCCGGGGTCCACAAGAGACCCAGTACTTC,CASSRGPQETQYF
TRBV10-3,NA,NA,17,TRBJ2-3,TGTGCCATCACGGGGGGTGGAACGGGGGGCCCCGTAAATACGCAGTATTTT,CAITGGGTGGPVNTQYF
TRBV4-1,NA,NA,18,TRBJ1-2,TGCGCCAGCAGCCAAGTTCCACATAATCAGGGGAATTACTATGGCTACACCTTC,CASSQVPHNQGNYYGYTF
TRBV11-2,NA,NA,13,TRBJ2-4,TGTGCCAGCAGCTTATCGGGGGAGGACATTCAGTACTTC,CASSLSGEDIQYF
TRBV11-2,NA,NA,15,TRBJ2-7,TGTGCCAGCAGCTTAAGTCGGGGGTCTTCCTACGAGCAGTACTTC,CASSLSRGSSYEQYF